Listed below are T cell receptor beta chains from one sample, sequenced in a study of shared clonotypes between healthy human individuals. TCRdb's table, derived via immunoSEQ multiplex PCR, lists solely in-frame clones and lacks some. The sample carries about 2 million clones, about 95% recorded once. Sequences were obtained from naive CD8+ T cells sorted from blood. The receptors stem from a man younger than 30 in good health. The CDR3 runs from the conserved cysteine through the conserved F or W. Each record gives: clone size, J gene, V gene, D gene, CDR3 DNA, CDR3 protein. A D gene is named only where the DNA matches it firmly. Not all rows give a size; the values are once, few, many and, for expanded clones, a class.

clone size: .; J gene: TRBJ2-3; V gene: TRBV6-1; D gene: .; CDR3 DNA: TGTGCCAGCAGTGAATTCGGGGGAGGAGAAGCAGATACGCAGTATTTT; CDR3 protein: CASSEFGGGEADTQYF
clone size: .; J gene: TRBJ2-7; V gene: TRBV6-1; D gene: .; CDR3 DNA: TGTGCCAGCAGTGAAACGGCAGGGAGAGACTACGAGCAGTACTTC; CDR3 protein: CASSETAGRDYEQYF
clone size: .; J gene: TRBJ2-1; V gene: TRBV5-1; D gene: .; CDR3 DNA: TGCGCCAGCAGCCTCCGACAGGAGTACAATGAGCAGTTCTTC; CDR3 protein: CASSLRQEYNEQFF
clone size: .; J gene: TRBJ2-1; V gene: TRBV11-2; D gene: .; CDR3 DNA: TGTGCCAGCAGCGGTACCGGGGCAGAAAATGAGCAGTTCTTC; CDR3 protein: CASSGTGAENEQFF
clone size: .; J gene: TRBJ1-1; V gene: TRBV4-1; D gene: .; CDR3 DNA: TGCGCCAGCAGCCAAGTCAGGGATAACACTGAAGCTTTCTTT; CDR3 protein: CASSQVRDNTEAFF
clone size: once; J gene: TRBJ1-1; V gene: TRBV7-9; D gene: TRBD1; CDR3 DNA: TGTGCCAGCAGCTTAGCCGCGGGACAGGGGCTGATTGGGACTGAAGCTTTCTTT; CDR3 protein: CASSLAAGQGLIGTEAFF
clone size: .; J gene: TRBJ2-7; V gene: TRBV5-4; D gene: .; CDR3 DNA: TGTGCCAGCAGCCCATCGGGGGCCCTCTACGAGCAGTACTTC; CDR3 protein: CASSPSGALYEQYF
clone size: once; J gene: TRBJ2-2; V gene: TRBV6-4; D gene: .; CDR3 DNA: TGTGCCAGCAGTGTAACAGCGAACACCGGGGAGCTGTTTTTT; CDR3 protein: CASSVTANTGELFF
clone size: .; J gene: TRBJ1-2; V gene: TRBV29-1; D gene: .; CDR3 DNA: TGCAGCGTTGAGGAGGTCGGCTACACCTTC; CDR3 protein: CSVEEVGYTF
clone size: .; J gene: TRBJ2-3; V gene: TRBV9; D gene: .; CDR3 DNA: TGTGCCAGCAGCTCGAAATACACAGATACGCAGTATTTT; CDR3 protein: CASSSKYTDTQYF